This T cell receptor beta chain was sequenced for a study of T cell repertoires in cytomegalovirus infection. V was trimmed by 6 bases and J by 1 base, leaving 12 bases between them. This CDR3 has 15 amino acids. Germline values: CDR1 MNHEY, CDR2 SVGAGI. General study findings and limits: There were carriers of CMV plus the relevant HLA, and cumulative public TCR beta family frequency identified them.

TCRdb used MiXCR to reprocess the reads, holding one entry per CDR3 protein. The sample consists of hundreds of thousands of distinct CDR3 sequences, 35% of them appearing once. This clonotype was seen a few times. Its antigen is not identified. This sequence originates from a human donor in good health (CMV status not recorded). Some clones in this sample may be carry-over from other donors' samples. The source material was PBMCs. The J gene is TRBJ2-2, the V gene TRBV6-5; D unresolved. The CDR3 loop is CASRAELLNTGELFF. The CDR3 coding sequence is TGTGCCAGCAGGGCAGAGCTCCTGAACACCGGGGAGCTGTTTTTT.